This TCR beta chain was identified in a study of OX40 agonist ivuxolimab in advanced cancers. As for the study more broadly: Ivuxolimab, which targeted the costimulatory receptor OX40 (CD134), was an agonistic, fully human IgG2 monoclonal antibody. Intravenous ivuxolimab was administered to patients every 2 weeks at six dose levels: 0.01, 0.1, 0.3, 1.5, 3 and 10 mg/kg. Of the approximately 53 patients in dose escalation, about 20 had hepatocellular carcinoma, roughly 15 had melanoma, 9 had renal cell carcinoma and 9 had head and neck cancer. A male proportion of roughly 80% and a mean age of roughly 58 years, ranging from roughly 23 to 80, were recorded for the dose-escalation cohort. Prior anti-PD-1, anti-PD-L1 or anti-CTLA-4 therapy was permitted, and 40% of dose-escalation patients had received checkpoint inhibitors. Partial responses occurred in three dose-escalation patients, of whom one had hepatocellular carcinoma and two had cutaneous melanoma. The purpose of peripheral TCRbeta sequencing was to test whether ivuxolimab changed TCR sequence diversity and led to clonal T-cell expansion. The monotherapy dose-escalation portion (N ≈ 50 patients) of the phase I ivuxolimab trial is reported in the paper. What the work shows at the level of the full study, not this receptor alone: Partial responders in the 0.1-3.0 mg/kg groups had among the lowest normalized peripheral clonal expansion, especially among CD8+ T cells. Low levels of normalized T-cell clonal expansion were also seen in some patients who did not respond. At doses from 0.1 to 3.0 mg/kg, clonal expansion was seen in both CD4+ and CD8+ blood T cells between baseline and week 6. After ivuxolimab, CD8+ T cells had more expanded clones than CD4+ T cells on average. The antigen specificity of the clonally expanded peripheral T cells was not determined.

Genomic DNA was isolated from the sorted cells so that the TCRbeta CDR3 region could be sequenced. The immunoSEQ Assay was used to sequence the TCRbeta CDR3 regions. TCRdb re-hosts the immuneACCESS table, in-frame sequences only. Its copies lack some clones; in the studies checked, an unresolved V gene accounts for under half of them, and the cause for the rest is not known. The sample table shows about 50,000 clones, and about nine tenths are seen once. 5% to 6.5% of the sample lies in the top ten. Patients with autoimmune disease history or receiving systemic immunosuppression were excluded from the trial. Peripheral blood for TCR sequencing was drawn from every dose cohort at baseline, at cycle 4 day 1 and at cycle 7 day 1. Samples came from an open-label, multicenter, first-in-human phase I dose-escalation trial of ivuxolimab. Adults with locally advanced or metastatic head and neck squamous cell, hepatocellular, melanoma or renal cell carcinoma were enrolled in the trial. Before TCR sequencing, CD4+ T cells and CD8+ T cells were sorted from peripheral blood as separate populations.

As for this clone: No cognate antigen has been identified for it. Base qualities are not provided; no much larger clone lies one nucleotide away.

Including cysteine and phenylalanine, the CDR3 has 15 amino acids. Kept here is only the CDR3 DNA, which spans 45 bases and is read in frame from base 1. CDR1 LNHDA and CDR2 SQIVND were looked up in the germline V gene (reference sequence). Cut back by 1 base and 2 bases, the V and J ends lie 12 bases apart. The clonotype comes from an adult with an advanced solid tumor such as melanoma, head and neck, liver or kidney cancer. Recombination connected TRBV19 to TRBJ2-7; too little of a D gene remains to name it. This specimen consisted of CD4+ or CD8+ T cells sorted from blood, obtained in a trial of the OX40 agonist ivuxolimab. The CDR3 reads as follows: CASSIGGILTYEQYF. The nucleotide sequence reads TGTGCCAGTAGTATAGGGGGTATCCTCACCTACGAGCAGTACTTC.